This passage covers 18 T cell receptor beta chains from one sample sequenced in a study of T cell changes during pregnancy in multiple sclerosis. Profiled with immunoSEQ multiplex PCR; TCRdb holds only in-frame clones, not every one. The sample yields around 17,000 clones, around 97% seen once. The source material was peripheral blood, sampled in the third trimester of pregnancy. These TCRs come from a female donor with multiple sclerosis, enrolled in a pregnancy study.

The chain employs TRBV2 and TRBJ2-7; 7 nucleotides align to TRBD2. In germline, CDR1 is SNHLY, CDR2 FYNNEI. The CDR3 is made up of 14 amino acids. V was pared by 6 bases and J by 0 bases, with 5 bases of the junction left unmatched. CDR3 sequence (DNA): TGTGCCAGCAGATCTAGCGGCAGCTCCTACGAGCAGTACTTC. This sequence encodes CASRSSGSSYEQYF.

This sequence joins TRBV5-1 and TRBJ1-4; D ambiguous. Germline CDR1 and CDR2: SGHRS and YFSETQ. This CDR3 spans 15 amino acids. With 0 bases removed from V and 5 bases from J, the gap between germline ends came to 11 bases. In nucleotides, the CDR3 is TGCGCCAGCAGCTTGGCCGAGGGAAGCAATGAAAAACTGTTTTTT. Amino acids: CASSLAEGSNEKLFF. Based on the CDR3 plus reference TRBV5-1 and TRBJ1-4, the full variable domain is KAGVTQTPRYLIKTRGQQVTLSCSPISGHRSVSWYQQTPGQGLQFLFEYFSETQRNKGNFPGRFSGRQFSNSRSEMNVSTLELGDSALYLCASSLAEGSNEKLFFGSGTQLSVL.

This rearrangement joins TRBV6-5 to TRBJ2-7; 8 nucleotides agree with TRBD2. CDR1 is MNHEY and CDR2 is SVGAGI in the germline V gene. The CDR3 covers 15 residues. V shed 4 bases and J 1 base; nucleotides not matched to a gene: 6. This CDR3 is CASSSAGGASYEQYF. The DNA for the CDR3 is TGTGCCAGCAGTTCCGCCGGGGGGGCTTCCTACGAGCAGTACTTC.

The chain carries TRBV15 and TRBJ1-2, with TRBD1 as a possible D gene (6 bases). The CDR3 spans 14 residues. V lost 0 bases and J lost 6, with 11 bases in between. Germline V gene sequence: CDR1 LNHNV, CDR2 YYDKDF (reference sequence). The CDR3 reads CATSRDMGANGYTF. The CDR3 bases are TGTGCCACCAGCAGAGATATGGGGGCCAATGGCTACACCTTC.

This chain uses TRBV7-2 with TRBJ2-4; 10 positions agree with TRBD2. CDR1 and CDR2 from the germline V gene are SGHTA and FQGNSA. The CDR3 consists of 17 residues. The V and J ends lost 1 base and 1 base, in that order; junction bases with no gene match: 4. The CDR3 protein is CASSLVFSGGAKNIQYF. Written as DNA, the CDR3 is TGTGCCAGCAGCTTAGTTTTTAGCGGGGGGGCCAAAAACATTCAGTACTTC.

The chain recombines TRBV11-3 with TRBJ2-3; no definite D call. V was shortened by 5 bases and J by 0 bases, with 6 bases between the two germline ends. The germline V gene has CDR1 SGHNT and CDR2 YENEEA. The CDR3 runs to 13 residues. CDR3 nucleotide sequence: TGTGCCAGCAGCGACTTTAGCACAGATACGCAGTATTTT. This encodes CASSDFSTDTQYF. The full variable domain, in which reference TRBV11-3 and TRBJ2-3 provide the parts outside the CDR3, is EAGVVQSPRYKIIEKKQPVAFWCNPISGHNTLYWYLQNLGQGPELLIRYENEEAVDDSQLPKDRFSAERLKGVDSTLKIQPAELGDSAVYLCASSDFSTDTQYFGPGTRLTVL.

The CDR3 sequence is CASSQDGHLKKYF. The CDR3 nucleotides are TGCGCCAGCAGCCAAGATGGCCACCTCAAAAAGTACTTC. This chain joins TRBV4-3 and TRBJ2-7; no clear D. CDR3 length: 13 amino acids. Germline values: CDR1 LGHNA, CDR2 YSLEER. Between the trimmed V and J ends, which lost 0 bases and 11 bases, there was a span of 14 bases.

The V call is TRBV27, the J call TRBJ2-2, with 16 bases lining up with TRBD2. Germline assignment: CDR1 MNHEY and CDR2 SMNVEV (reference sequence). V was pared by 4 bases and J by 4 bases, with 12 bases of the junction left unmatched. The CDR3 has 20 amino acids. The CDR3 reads CASSSTSGTSGRAFTGELFF. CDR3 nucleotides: TGTGCCAGCAGTTCAACTTCCGGGACTAGCGGGAGGGCCTTCACCGGGGAGCTGTTTTTT.

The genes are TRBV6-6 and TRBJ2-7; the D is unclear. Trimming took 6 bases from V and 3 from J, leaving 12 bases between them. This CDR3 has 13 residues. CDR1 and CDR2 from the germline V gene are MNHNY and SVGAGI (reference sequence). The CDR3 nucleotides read TGTGCCAGCAGCGCGGTCGGATTCTACGAGCAGTACTTC. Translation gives CASSAVGFYEQYF.

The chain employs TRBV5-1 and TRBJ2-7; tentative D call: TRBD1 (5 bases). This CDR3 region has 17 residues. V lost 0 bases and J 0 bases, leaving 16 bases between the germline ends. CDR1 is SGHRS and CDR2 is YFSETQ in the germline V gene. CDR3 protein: CASSLVSQGQSSYEQYF. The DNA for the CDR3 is TGCGCCAGCAGCTTGGTATCCCAGGGTCAGAGCTCCTACGAGCAGTACTTC.

This chain's CDR3 is CASSLNPQGGTEAFF. The CDR3 bases are TGTGCCAGCAGCCTAAACCCACAGGGGGGGACTGAAGCTTTCTTT. This chain connects TRBV7-2 to TRBJ1-1, with TRBD1 identical over 8 bases. The CDR3 totals 15 residues. Trimming took 5 bases from V and 5 from J; bases not matched to a gene: 10. Germline V gene sequence: CDR1 SGHTA, CDR2 FQGNSA.

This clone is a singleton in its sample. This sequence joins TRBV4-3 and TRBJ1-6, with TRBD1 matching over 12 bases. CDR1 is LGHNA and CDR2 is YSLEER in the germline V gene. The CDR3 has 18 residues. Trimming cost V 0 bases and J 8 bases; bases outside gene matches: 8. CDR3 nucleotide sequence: TGCGCCAGCAGCCAAGATGGGGGACAGGGGGCGAACTATTCACCCCTCCACTTT. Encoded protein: CASSQDGGQGANYSPLHF.

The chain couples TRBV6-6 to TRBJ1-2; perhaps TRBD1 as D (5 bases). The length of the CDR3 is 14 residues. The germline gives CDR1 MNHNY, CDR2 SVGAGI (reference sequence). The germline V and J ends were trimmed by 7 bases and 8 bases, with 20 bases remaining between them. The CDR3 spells CASTTLGRNGGYTF. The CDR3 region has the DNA TGTGCCAGCACAACTTTGGGGCGAAATGGAGGCTACACCTTC.

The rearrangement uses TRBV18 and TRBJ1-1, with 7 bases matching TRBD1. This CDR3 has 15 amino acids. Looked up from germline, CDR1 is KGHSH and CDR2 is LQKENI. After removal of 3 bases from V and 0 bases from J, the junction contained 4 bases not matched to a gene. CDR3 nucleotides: TGTGCCAGCTCACCGGTGGGACAGTTGAACACTGAAGCTTTCTTT. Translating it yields CASSPVGQLNTEAFF.

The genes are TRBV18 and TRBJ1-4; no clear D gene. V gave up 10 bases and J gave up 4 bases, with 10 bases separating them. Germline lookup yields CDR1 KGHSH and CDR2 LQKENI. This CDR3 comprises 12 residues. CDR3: CATKESNEKLFF. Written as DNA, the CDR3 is TGTGCCACGAAGGAGAGTAATGAAAAACTGTTTTTT.

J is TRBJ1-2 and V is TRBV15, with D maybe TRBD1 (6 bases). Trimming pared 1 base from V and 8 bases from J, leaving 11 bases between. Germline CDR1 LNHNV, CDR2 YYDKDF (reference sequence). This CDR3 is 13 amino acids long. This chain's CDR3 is CATSRGDKWGYTF. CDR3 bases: TGTGCCACCAGCAGAGGGGACAAATGGGGCTACACCTTC.

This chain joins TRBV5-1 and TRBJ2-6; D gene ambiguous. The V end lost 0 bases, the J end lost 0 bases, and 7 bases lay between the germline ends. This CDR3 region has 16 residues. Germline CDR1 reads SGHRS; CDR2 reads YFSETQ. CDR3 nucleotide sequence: TGCGCCAGCAGCTTGGATGTGAGCTCTGGGGCCAACGTCCTGACTTTC. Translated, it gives CASSLDVSSGANVLTF.

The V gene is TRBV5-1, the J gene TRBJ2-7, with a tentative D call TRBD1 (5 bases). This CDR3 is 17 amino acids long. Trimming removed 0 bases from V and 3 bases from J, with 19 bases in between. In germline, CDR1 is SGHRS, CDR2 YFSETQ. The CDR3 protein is CASSLEAGKILVYEQYF. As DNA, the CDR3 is TGCGCCAGCAGCTTGGAGGCAGGGAAAATCTTAGTCTACGAGCAGTACTTC.